This TCR beta chain was recovered during a study of cytomegalovirus exposure and HLA in healthy donors. The primer mix had 60 Vbeta and 13 Jbeta primers. The protocol was immunoSEQ multiplex PCR, while the TCRdb copy is restricted to in-frame clones and leaves out a portion. The repertoire holds about 160,000 clones, with approximately 81% as singletons. Trimming at V came to 4 bases and at J to 1 base, leaving 4 bases not matched to a gene. The germline V gene encodes CDR1 SGHRS and CDR2 YFSETQ. CDR3 length equals 14 residues. The chain uses TRBV5-1 and TRBJ2-7; TRBD1 agrees at 8 bases. The clonotype was recovered from a woman younger than 45 in good health and CMV-seropositive. Sequenced: PBMCs. The CDR3 reads CASSPRTGSYEQYF. The CDR3 DNA reads as TGCGCCAGCAGCCCAAGGACAGGGTCCTACGAGCAGTACTTC.